The 3 T cell receptor beta chains presented below share a single source sample, sequenced in a study of T cell responses to AZD1222 COVID-19 vaccine. Method: immunoSEQ multiplex PCR; TCRdb's copy keeps in-frame clones and lacks some. The sample shows 87,000 or so clones, around 91% of them seen only once. Sample: peripheral blood, taken on day 0 of AZD1222 vaccination. These receptors were collected from an adult in good health.

The CDR3 coding sequence is TGCGCCAGCAGCTTGGACGAATACAGAACCTACGAGCAGTACTTC. As protein: CASSLDEYRTYEQYF. The chain carries TRBV5-1 and TRBJ2-7, with D uncertain. The CDR3 covers 15 residues. Deletions cut 0 bases from V and 2 bases from J, with 12 bases between. Germline V gene lookup returns CDR1 SGHRS and CDR2 YFSETQ. Variable domain in full (rest from reference TRBV5-1 and TRBJ2-7): KAGVTQTPRYLIKTRGQQVTLSCSPISGHRSVSWYQQTPGQGLQFLFEYFSETQRNKGNFPGRFSGRQFSNSRSEMNVSTLELGDSALYLCASSLDEYRTYEQYFGPGTRLTVT.

The chain carries TRBV12-2 and TRBJ2-7; the table gives TRBD1 as D, unverified against the DNA. TRBV12-2 counts as a pseudogene. The CDR3 length is 12 residues. CDR3 amino acids: CASRLERGEQYF. DNA for the CDR3: TGTGCAAGTCGCTTAGAAAGGGGCGAGCAGTACTTC.

The gene calls are TRBV18 and TRBJ2-1; 12 bases align to TRBD1. The CDR3 consists of 16 residues. J gave up 9 bases and V 3 bases, and 9 bases lay outside the gene matches. Germline V gene data show CDR1 as KGHSH and CDR2 as LQKENI. This chain's CDR3 is CASSPPGQGAPGEQFF. The CDR3 DNA sequence: TGTGCCAGCTCACCCCCGGGACAGGGGGCGCCGGGTGAGCAGTTCTTC.